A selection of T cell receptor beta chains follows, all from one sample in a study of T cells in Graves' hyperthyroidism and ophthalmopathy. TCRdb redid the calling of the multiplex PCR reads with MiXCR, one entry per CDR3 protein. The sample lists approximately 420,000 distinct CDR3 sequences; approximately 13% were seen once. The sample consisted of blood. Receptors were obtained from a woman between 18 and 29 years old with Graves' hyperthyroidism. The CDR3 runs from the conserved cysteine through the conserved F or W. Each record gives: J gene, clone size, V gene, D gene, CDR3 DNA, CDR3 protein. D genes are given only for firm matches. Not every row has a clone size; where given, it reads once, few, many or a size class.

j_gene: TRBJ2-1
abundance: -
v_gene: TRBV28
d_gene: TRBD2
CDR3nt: TGTGCCAGCAGTTTATTGGATAAGACTAGCGGGAGACGGGCCTACAATGAGCAGTTCTTC
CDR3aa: CASSLLDKTSGRRAYNEQFF

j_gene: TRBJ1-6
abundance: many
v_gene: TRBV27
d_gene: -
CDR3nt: TGTGCCAGCAGCCGCATTTTTGCACCCCTCCACTTT
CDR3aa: CASSRIFAPLHF

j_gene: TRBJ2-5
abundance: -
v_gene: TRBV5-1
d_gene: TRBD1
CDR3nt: TGCGCCAGCAGCTTGGGCCCCGGGACAGGGACCCAAGAGACCCAGTACTTC
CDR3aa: CASSLGPGTGTQETQYF

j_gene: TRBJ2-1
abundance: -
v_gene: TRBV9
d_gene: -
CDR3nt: TGTGCCAGCAGCGTCGATGACAATGAGCAGTTCTTC
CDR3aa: CASSVDDNEQFF

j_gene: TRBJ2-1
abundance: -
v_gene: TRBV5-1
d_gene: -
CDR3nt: TGCGCCAGCAGCTTCGGTCAGGGTAGGGTCAATGAGCAGTTCTTC
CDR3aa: CASSFGQGRVNEQFF

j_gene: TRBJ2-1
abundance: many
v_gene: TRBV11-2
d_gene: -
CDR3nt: TGTGCCAGCAGCCCACAGGGTGTCGACAATGAGCAGTTCTTC
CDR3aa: CASSPQGVDNEQFF

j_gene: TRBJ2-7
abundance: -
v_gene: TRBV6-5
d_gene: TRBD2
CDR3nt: TGTGCCAGCAGTTACGAAGGGACTAGCAGGGACGAGCAGTACTTC
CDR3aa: CASSYEGTSRDEQYF

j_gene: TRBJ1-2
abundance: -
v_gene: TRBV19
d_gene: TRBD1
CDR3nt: TGTGCCAGTAGTATCGGGACAGGGGACGGTGGCTACACCTTC
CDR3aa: CASSIGTGDGGYTF

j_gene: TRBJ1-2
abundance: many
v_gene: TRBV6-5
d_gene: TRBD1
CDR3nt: TGTGCCAGCAGTTATTCGACAGGGAAGTATGGCTACACCTTC
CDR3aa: CASSYSTGKYGYTF

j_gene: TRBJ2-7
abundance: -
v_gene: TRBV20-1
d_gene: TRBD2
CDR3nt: TGCAGTGCTAGCGCCGGGACTAGCGGCTCCTACGAGCAGTACTTC
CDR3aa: CSASAGTSGSYEQYF